A selection of T cell receptor beta chains follows, all from one sample in a study of T cells after yellow fever vaccination. In TCRdb, the 5' RACE reads were re-called with MiXCR into one record per CDR3 protein. This sample has some 160,000 distinct CDR3 sequences, with approximately 6.7% found just once. The source material was CD4+ T cells sorted from PBMCs, sampled 5 to 6 days after the first yellow fever vaccination. These receptors all come from a man younger than 30 who received the YFV17D yellow fever vaccine. Both conserved end residues are part of each CDR3. A D gene is named only where the DNA matches it firmly. Size tells how often a clone was seen (once, few, many) or the class of an expanded clone, and some rows leave it out.

v_gene	d_gene	abundance	j_gene	CDR3nt	CDR3aa
TRBV12-3/TRBV12-4	TRBD1	many	TRBJ2-5	TGTGCCAGCAGTTTCCCCGGGACAGGACAAGAGACCCAGTACTTC	CASSFPGTGQETQYF
TRBV6-5	-	many	TRBJ2-3	TGTGCCAGCAGTTCCCAGGGAAGGGATACGCAGTATTTT	CASSSQGRDTQYF
TRBV4-3	-	-	TRBJ1-6	TGCGCCAGCAGCCAAGAACCCACCAGGGCTTCACCCCTCCACTTT	CASSQEPTRASPLHF
TRBV29-1	-	few	TRBJ1-1	TGCAGCGTTGGACGGGGCAGGACGCTCACTGAAGCTTTCTTT	CSVGRGRTLTEAFF
TRBV11-2	TRBD1	many	TRBJ2-7	TGTGCCAGCAGTCCCCTATCCGGACAGGGGCCCTACGAGCAGTACTTC	CASSPLSGQGPYEQYF
TRBV6-2/TRBV6-3	-	-	TRBJ1-5	TGTGCCAGCCGTTCGGGGTTCGCTAGCAATCAGCCCCAGCATTTT	CASRSGFASNQPQHF
TRBV6-4	-	many	TRBJ1-6	TGTGCCAGCAGGAGGGACGAAAGTTCACCCCTCCACTTT	CASRRDESSPLHF
TRBV28	TRBD2	-	TRBJ2-1	TGTGCCAGCACCTCATGGGGGGGTGAGCAGTTCTTC	CASTSWGGEQFF
TRBV18	-	many	TRBJ2-1	TGTGCCAGCTCACCTCTCACCAGCTCCTACAATGAGCAGTTCTTC	CASSPLTSSYNEQFF
TRBV7-2	-	few	TRBJ2-3	TGTGCCAGCAGCCTCCGGCGGACAAGGAACGAGGATACGCAGTATTTT	CASSLRRTRNEDTQYF
TRBV7-9	-	-	TRBJ1-1	TGTGCCAGCAGCTTGGCGGGACTTTTCCAAGCTTTCTTT	CASSLAGLFQAFF
TRBV11-3	TRBD1	few	TRBJ2-1	TGTGCCAGCAGCTTGGGACAGCTTAGTAATCCCAATGAGCAGTTCTTC	CASSLGQLSNPNEQFF
TRBV5-1	-	-	TRBJ2-1	TGCGCCAGCAGCTTGGATGGCCCTAATTATAGCTCCTACAATGAGCAGTTCTTC	CASSLDGPNYSSYNEQFF
TRBV20-1	TRBD2	many	TRBJ2-5	TGCAGTGCCGCGCGGCGGGGGGGACTTCAAGAGACCCAGTACTTC	CSAARRGGLQETQYF
TRBV5-1	-	many	TRBJ2-1	TGCGCCAGCAACTCCGGGACCAATTACAATGAGCAGTTCTTC	CASNSGTNYNEQFF
TRBV20-1	-	many	TRBJ1-4	TGCAGTGCCAGACACCCGGGGGAAAAACTGTTTTTT	CSARHPGEKLFF
TRBV2	-	many	TRBJ2-1	TGTGCCAGCAGTGAGTTAACTAGCCCGTACAATGAGCAGTTCTTC	CASSELTSPYNEQFF
TRBV6-2/TRBV6-3	-	-	TRBJ1-2	TGTGCCAGCAACGCCGGTTCACCCTATGGCTACACCTTC	CASNAGSPYGYTF
TRBV20-1	-	-	TRBJ2-7	TGCAGTGCTAGACGTCCCCGGGGTGTCTCCTACGAGCAGTACTTC	CSARRPRGVSYEQYF
TRBV7-2	-	many	TRBJ2-5	TGTGCCAGCAGCTTCGCCTCTTACCAAGAGACCCAGTACTTC	CASSFASYQETQYF
TRBV12-3/TRBV12-4	-	many	TRBJ2-3	TGTGCCAGCACAGGGAACACAGATACGCAGTATTTT	CASTGNTDTQYF
TRBV7-2	TRBD2	many	TRBJ2-5	TGTGCCAGCAGCGCCGTGGGAGGGGTTAGCCAAGAGACCCAGTACTTC	CASSAVGGVSQETQYF
TRBV12-3/TRBV12-4	TRBD1	many	TRBJ1-2	TGTGCCAGCAGTTTCGGGGGACAGAAGTACACCTTC	CASSFGGQKYTF